One sample yielded the 13 T cell receptor beta chains listed below, sequenced in a study of blood T cell repertoires in COVID-19. Sequenced by immunoSEQ multiplex PCR; TCRdb stores in-frame clones only, minus some. The sample carries some 390,000 clones, roughly 90% recorded once. The sample comprised PBMCs or T cells enriched from blood (not recorded which). The receptors shown here come from a woman under 40 who had recovered from COVID-19.

The genes are TRBV5-5 and TRBJ2-3, with TRBD1 identical over 7 bases. Germline assignment: CDR1 SGHKS and CDR2 YYEKEE (reference sequence). The CDR3 loop spans 16 amino acids. Trimming cost V 2 bases and J 0 bases; bases outside gene matches: 6. CDR3 nucleotides: TGTGCCAGCAGCTTTTTACCGGGACAGAGCACAGATACGCAGTATTTT. This codes for CASSFLPGQSTDTQYF.

This chain uses TRBV18 with TRBJ1-1; D is perhaps TRBD1 (5 bases). The V end was cut by 3 bases, the J end by 0 bases, with 11 bases between. Germline CDR1 is KGHSH and CDR2 is LQKENI. The CDR3 has 15 amino acids. The CDR3: CASSPGRQLNTEAFF. The CDR3 bases are TGTGCCAGCTCACCGGGGCGACAATTGAACACTGAAGCTTTCTTT.

V and J are TRBV9 and TRBJ2-3, with D possibly TRBD1 on 5 matching bases. Germline CDR1 reads SGDLS; CDR2 reads YYNGEE. The length of the CDR3 is 15 residues. The germline V and J ends were trimmed by 3 bases and 0 bases, with 11 bases remaining between them. In DNA form, the CDR3 reads TGTGCCAGCAGCGCTTCTGGACAAAGCACAGATACGCAGTATTTT. It yields the protein CASSASGQSTDTQYF.

V usage is TRBV4-3 and J usage is TRBJ2-1; 10 bases fit TRBD2. The V and J ends lost 2 bases and 5 bases, in that order; junction bases with no gene match: 3. The CDR3 totals 15 residues. CDR1 and CDR2 (germline): LGHNA, YSLEER. The CDR3 spells CASSQLAGAHNEQFF. The CDR3, as DNA: TGCGCCAGCAGCCAACTAGCGGGAGCCCACAATGAGCAGTTCTTC.

The chain links TRBV29-1 to TRBJ1-3, with D uncertain. The CDR3 consists of 13 residues. V was clipped by 7 bases and J by 3 bases, with 13 bases between them. CDR1 and CDR2 (germline): SQVTM, ANQGSEA. The CDR3 protein is CSGQASRGNTIYF. In nucleotides, the CDR3 is TGCAGCGGCCAGGCCTCACGTGGAAACACCATATATTTT.

Comment on this clone: Additional DNA sequences in this sample encode the identical CDR3. Here the CDR3 reads CASSPQGGTEAFF. The CDR3 coding sequence is TGTGCCAGCAGTCCTCAGGGAGGGACTGAAGCTTTCTTT. The chain links TRBV6-5 to TRBJ1-1; TRBD1 might be the D (5 bases). V lost 5 bases and J 5 bases, leaving 12 bases between the germline ends. The CDR3 runs to 13 residues. Looked up from germline, CDR1 is MNHEY and CDR2 is SVGAGI.

The V call is TRBV6-5, the J call TRBJ1-1; 7 nucleotides align to TRBD1. V gave up 5 bases and J gave up 6 bases; unmatched junction bases: 6. Germline CDR1 is MNHEY and CDR2 is SVGAGI. The CDR3 consists of 13 residues. CDR3 DNA: TGTGCCAGCAGTCGTAACAGGGGCGCTGAAGCTTTCTTT. This sequence encodes CASSRNRGAEAFF.

This clone is a singleton in its sample. The rearrangement uses TRBV4-1 and TRBJ2-7; 9 positions agree with TRBD1. The CDR3 is 17 residues long. Per germline, CDR1 MGHRA and CDR2 YSYEKL. J gave up 6 bases and V 4 bases, and 16 bases lay outside the gene matches. CDR3 in amino acids: CASSPFNPGTGSLEQYF. For the CDR3, the DNA is TGCGCCAGCAGCCCCTTTAACCCCGGGACAGGGTCACTCGAGCAGTACTTC.

This sequence joins TRBV28 and TRBJ1-2, with 9 bases matching TRBD1. The germline gives CDR1 MDHEN, CDR2 SYDVKM. The CDR3 runs 15 residues. V shed 3 bases, J shed 2 bases, and the junction held 4 bases outside the gene matches. Here the CDR3 reads CASSFLGTGNYGYTF. The DNA for the CDR3 is TGTGCCAGCAGTTTTTTAGGGACAGGGAACTATGGCTACACCTTC.

CDR3 in DNA: TGCGCCAGCAGCTTGGCGGACACAGGCTACTCTGGAAACACCATATATTTT. Protein product: CASSLADTGYSGNTIYF. The chain uses TRBV5-1 and TRBJ1-3; tentatively, D is TRBD1 (5 bases). Trimming removed 0 bases from V and 0 bases from J, with 13 bases in between. CDR3 size: 17 residues. Looked up from germline, CDR1 is SGHRS and CDR2 is YFSETQ.

This chain links TRBV2 with TRBJ2-5; D is perhaps TRBD1 (7 bases). V was cut by 8 bases and J by 4 bases, with 20 bases left in between. CDR3 length: 15 amino acids. From germline, CDR1 is SNHLY and CDR2 FYNNEI. The CDR3 loop reads CASQGGGGEGETQYF. The CDR3 DNA sequence: TGTGCCAGCCAGGGCGGAGGGGGCGAGGGAGAGACCCAGTACTTC.

This chain connects TRBV19 to TRBJ2-1; D is possibly TRBD2 (6 bases). Trimming took 10 bases from V and 6 from J, leaving 25 bases between them. CDR1 is LNHDA, CDR2 SQIVND, per germline (reference sequence). There are 16 residues in the CDR3. For the CDR3, the DNA is TGTGCCACCTACCCCACCCGGGGGTTTTTCGGCAATGAGCAGTTCTTC. It codes for CATYPTRGFFGNEQFF.

The rearrangement uses TRBV7-2 and TRBJ2-2; D unclear. From germline, CDR1 is SGHTA and CDR2 FQGNSA. The CDR3 sequence is 13 residues long. V lost 1 base, J lost 7 bases, and 7 bases lay in between. CDR3 region: CASSLVYIGELFF. For the CDR3, the DNA is TGTGCCAGCAGCTTAGTTTACATCGGGGAGCTGTTTTTT.